Shown below are 12 T cell receptor beta chains from a single sample sequenced in a study of shared clonotypes between healthy human individuals. Some clones are missing from TCRdb's copy, which holds only in-frame ones; the method was immunoSEQ multiplex PCR. The sample consists of about 480,000 clones, 70% to 80% of them appearing once. Sequenced sample: PBMCs. Receptors originate from a woman aged 40-49 years in good health. Some clones in this sample may be carry-over from other donors' samples.

The chain recombines TRBV7-8 with TRBJ2-7, with 8 bases lining up with TRBD2. The CDR3 contains 15 residues. J gave up 5 bases and V 4 bases, and 10 bases lay outside the gene matches. Germline CDR1 SGHVS, CDR2 FQNEAQ. In nucleotides, the CDR3 is TGTGCCAGCAGCTGGAGAGCGGGAGTAGTCCACGAGCAGTACTTC. It is translated as CASSWRAGVVHEQYF.

The chain is built from TRBV7-9 and TRBJ2-3; tentative D call: TRBD2 (5 bases). Germline assignment: CDR1 SEHNR and CDR2 FQNEAQ (reference sequence). V lost 1 base, J lost 0 bases, and 11 bases lay in between. The CDR3 sequence is 16 residues long. CDR3: CASSLGAWTSTDTQYF. The CDR3 coding sequence is TGTGCCAGCAGCTTAGGGGCTTGGACTAGCACAGATACGCAGTATTTT.

The sample holds a few counts of this clone. The chain carries TRBV25-1 and TRBJ1-1; 7 bases match TRBD1. The germline V gene has CDR1 MGHDK and CDR2 SYGVNS. V lost 6 bases to trimming and J lost 8 bases; unmatched junction nucleotides: 6. This CDR3 contains 12 residues. This chain's CDR3 is CASSGTVTEAFF. CDR3 nucleotide sequence: TGTGCCAGCAGCGGGACAGTGACGGAAGCTTTCTTT.

The CDR3 protein is CAWTRLSSYNEQFF. In nucleotides, the CDR3 is TGTGCCTGGACCAGACTGAGCTCCTACAATGAGCAGTTCTTC. The rearrangement links TRBV30 to TRBJ2-1, with D hard to call. The CDR3 is 14 residues long. Germline CDR1 reads GTSNPN; CDR2 reads SVGIG (reference sequence). Trimming removed 4 bases at V and 0 bases at J, with 10 bases between.

This chain links TRBV29-1 with TRBJ2-2; no clear D. The CDR3 has 13 amino acids. V lost 6 bases and J lost 0, with 8 bases in between. The germline CDR1 and CDR2 sequences are SQVTM and ANQGSEA. CDR3 region: CSVDGPNTGELFF. The CDR3 DNA reads TGCAGCGTGGACGGCCCGAACACCGGGGAGCTGTTTTTT.

The rearrangement links TRBV9 to TRBJ2-7; D not certain. Per germline, CDR1 SGDLS and CDR2 YYNGEE. V lost 0 bases, J lost 3 bases, and 13 bases lay in between. The length of the CDR3 is 15 residues. CDR3 amino acids: CASSVGPGLFYEQYF. As DNA, the CDR3 is TGTGCCAGCAGCGTAGGCCCGGGTTTGTTCTACGAGCAGTACTTC.

This sequence joins TRBV28 and TRBJ2-7; D remains unclear. Germline V CDR1 and CDR2: MDHEN, SYDVKM. The CDR3 has 15 residues. V lost 5 bases and J 6 bases, leaving 20 bases between the germline ends. The CDR3 loop reads CASSPLDRRPPEQYF. The DNA for the CDR3 is TGTGCCAGCAGTCCCCTGGACCGCCGGCCTCCCGAGCAGTACTTC.

This clone showed up just a few times. For the CDR3, the DNA is TGTGCCAGCAGCTTATTGGATGAGCAGTTCTTC. The encoded protein is CASSLLDEQFF. The chain has TRBV7-2 and TRBJ2-1; D unresolved. CDR3 length: 11 residues. Trimming cost V 2 bases and J 8 bases, with 4 bases left between them. Germline-derived CDR1 and CDR2 are SGHTA and FQGNSA.

V gene TRBV5-1 combines with J gene TRBJ2-5; D is uncertain. The ends were cut back, 4 bases at V and 1 base at J, with 11 bases in the middle. The V gene's germline CDR1 is SGHRS and CDR2 YFSETQ. This CDR3 has 14 residues. This chain's CDR3 is CASSPDGPQETQYF. CDR3 coding DNA: TGCGCCAGCAGCCCTGACGGACCCCAAGAGACCCAGTACTTC. Based on the CDR3 plus reference TRBV5-1 and TRBJ2-5, the full variable domain is KAGVTQTPRYLIKTRGQQVTLSCSPISGHRSVSWYQQTPGQGLQFLFEYFSETQRNKGNFPGRFSGRQFSNSRSEMNVSTLELGDSALYLCASSPDGPQETQYFGPGTRLLVL.

The chain carries TRBV18 and TRBJ2-3; 9 nucleotides line up with TRBD2. The germline V gene has CDR1 KGHSH and CDR2 LQKENI. V gave up 2 bases and J gave up 2 bases; unmatched junction bases: 5. The CDR3 covers 16 residues. CDR3 residues: CASSPMTSGFTDTQYF. The DNA for the CDR3 is TGTGCCAGCTCACCAATGACTAGCGGATTCACAGATACGCAGTATTTT.

The genes are TRBV7-2 and TRBJ2-5, with 10 bases lining up with TRBD1. Trimming removed 2 bases from V and 5 bases from J; junction bases left unmatched: 2. Per the germline V gene, CDR1 is SGHTA and CDR2 is FQGNSA. This CDR3 is built from 14 residues. CDR3 protein: CASSLWGQGETQYF. The DNA for the CDR3 is TGTGCCAGCAGCTTATGGGGACAGGGGGAGACCCAGTACTTC.

The V and J genes are TRBV6-1 and TRBJ2-7, with 10 bases matching TRBD1. The CDR3 covers 16 residues. The trim removed 0 bases at V and 4 bases at J, leaving 6 bases unmatched. Germline V gene data show CDR1 as MNHNS and CDR2 as SASEGT. The DNA of the CDR3 is TGTGCCAGCAGTGAAGCGTCGGGACAGGGGATATACGAGCAGTACTTC. This gives the protein CASSEASGQGIYEQYF.